The 11 T cell receptor beta chains below all came from one sample that was sequenced in a study of lymphopenia after photon versus proton radiotherapy. Some clones are missing from TCRdb's copy, which holds only in-frame ones; the method was immunoSEQ multiplex PCR. Seen here are approximately 22,000 clones, around 85% observed once, and the top ten hold around 19%. The specimen comprised peripheral blood, sampled from a patient treated with photon-based radiotherapy. All receptors derive from a man in his sixties with pancreatic cancer.

The chain carries TRBV9 and TRBJ1-2; D might be TRBD1 (5 bases). Looked up from germline, CDR1 is SGDLS and CDR2 is YYNGEE. Trimming stripped 0 bases from V and 8 bases from J, with 20 bases between. The CDR3 sequence is 16 residues long. The chain's CDR3 is CASSVDGQGSTSGYTF. Here the CDR3 DNA reads TGTGCCAGCAGCGTAGACGGGCAGGGTTCAACCTCAGGCTACACCTTC.

This chain uses TRBV4-1 with TRBJ1-2, with 9 bases aligning to TRBD1. CDR3 length: 17 residues. V lost 0 bases, J lost 2 bases, and 7 bases stayed unmatched. Germline V gene sequence: CDR1 MGHRA, CDR2 YSYEKL. CDR3 amino acids: CASSQDGTGFPNYGYTF. In DNA form, the CDR3 reads TGCGCCAGCAGCCAAGATGGGACAGGGTTTCCAAACTATGGCTACACCTTC.

This chain links TRBV11-2 with TRBJ1-6; no clear D gene. The germline gives CDR1 SGHAT, CDR2 FQNNGV. There are 13 residues in the CDR3. V lost 7 bases, J lost 4 bases, and 8 bases lay in between. The CDR3 region is CASTEQYNSPLHF. The DNA for the CDR3 is TGTGCCAGCACCGAGCAGTATAATTCACCCCTCCACTTT.

The V call is TRBV6-5, the J call TRBJ2-1, with 7 bases that match TRBD1. This CDR3 is 14 amino acids long. After removal of 6 bases from V and 1 base from J, the junction contained 3 bases not matched to a gene. The germline V gene has CDR1 MNHEY and CDR2 SVGAGI. CDR3: CASRVQGSYNEQFF. As DNA, the CDR3 is TGTGCCAGCAGGGTACAGGGGTCCTACAATGAGCAGTTCTTC.

This clone was detected once. The chain recombines TRBV27 with TRBJ1-1, with unresolved D. CDR1 and CDR2 from the germline V gene are MNHEY and SMNVEV (reference sequence). The CDR3 runs to 14 residues. Trimming took 2 bases from V and 0 from J, leaving 7 bases between them. The CDR3: CASSLGQMNTEAFF. The CDR3 coding sequence is TGTGCCAGCAGTTTAGGCCAAATGAACACTGAAGCTTTCTTT.

This chain connects TRBV6-1 to TRBJ1-5; D is undetermined. Trimming cost V 2 bases and J 4 bases, with 6 bases left between them. This CDR3 region has 13 residues. Germline assignment: CDR1 MNHNS and CDR2 SASEGT. The CDR3 DNA reads TGTGCCAGCAGTGAATTAGAGAATCAGCCCCAGCATTTT. Translating it yields CASSELENQPQHF.

CDR3 coding DNA: TGCGCCAGCAGTCCAGAAGGGGACGGATCCTACAATGAGCAGTTCTTC. Translating gives CASSPEGDGSYNEQFF. V is TRBV4-3 and J is TRBJ2-1, with D perhaps given as TRBD1 or TRBD2 (5 bases each). The CDR3 runs to 16 residues. Trimming pared 6 bases from V and 1 base from J, leaving 16 bases between. Germline-derived CDR1 and CDR2 are LGHNA and YSLEER.

V is TRBV2 and J is TRBJ2-1; 8 nucleotides align to TRBD1. In germline, CDR1 is SNHLY, CDR2 FYNNEI. The CDR3 is 15 amino acids. V lost 4 bases and J lost 5; bases outside the gene matches: 7. CDR3 sequence: CASSVLQGANNEQFF. The CDR3 DNA sequence: TGTGCCAGCAGTGTGTTGCAGGGGGCTAACAATGAGCAGTTCTTC.

This sequence joins TRBV6-1 and TRBJ2-5; D call uncertain. The CDR3 has 15 amino acids. Germline V CDR1 and CDR2: MNHNS, SASEGT. The V gene lost 0 bases and the J gene lost 5 bases, with 13 bases spanning the gap. The CDR3 coding sequence is TGTGCCAGCAGTGAAGCCCCCATGACGGGCGAGACCCAGTACTTC. Protein sequence: CASSEAPMTGETQYF.

This chain links TRBV11-3 with TRBJ2-1, with D maybe TRBD1 (6 bases). Trimming stripped 5 bases from V and 3 bases from J, with 11 bases between. Germline-derived CDR1 and CDR2 are SGHNT and YENEEA. This CDR3 comprises 14 residues. The CDR3 reads CASSKDSNYNEQFF. CDR3 nucleotides: TGTGCCAGCAGCAAGGACAGTAACTACAATGAGCAGTTCTTC.

This sequence joins TRBV6-1 and TRBJ1-1; D remains ambiguous. CDR1 and CDR2 (germline): MNHNS, SASEGT. Between the trimmed V and J ends, which lost 5 bases and 7 bases, there was a span of 17 bases. The CDR3 sequence is 14 residues long. The CDR3 protein is CASSTTPPALEAFF. As DNA, the CDR3 is TGTGCCAGCAGTACCACACCTCCCGCCCTTGAAGCTTTCTTT.